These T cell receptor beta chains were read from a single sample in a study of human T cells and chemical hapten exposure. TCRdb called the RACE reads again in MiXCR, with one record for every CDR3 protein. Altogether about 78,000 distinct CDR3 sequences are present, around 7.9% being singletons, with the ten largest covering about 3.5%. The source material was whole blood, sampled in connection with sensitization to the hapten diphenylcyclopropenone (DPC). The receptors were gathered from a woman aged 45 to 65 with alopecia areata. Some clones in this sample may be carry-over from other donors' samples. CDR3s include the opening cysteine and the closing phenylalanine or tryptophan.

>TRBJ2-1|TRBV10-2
CASRTSGRGQFF
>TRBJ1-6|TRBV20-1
CSARVPGQGSAPLHF
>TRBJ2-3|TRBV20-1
CSADGREGTQADTQYF
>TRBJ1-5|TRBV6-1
CASSDQPQHF
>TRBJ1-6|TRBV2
CAATGARNSPLHF
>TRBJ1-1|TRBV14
CASRIRGATEAFF
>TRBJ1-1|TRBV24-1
CATSGLGENTEAFF
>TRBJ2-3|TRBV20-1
CSAHPDTDTQYF
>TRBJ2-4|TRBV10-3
CATALGVAKNIQYF
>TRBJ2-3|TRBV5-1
CASRRGDSGDTQYF
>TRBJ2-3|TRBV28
CASSLPPSGGADTQYF
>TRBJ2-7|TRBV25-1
CASARDSYEQYF
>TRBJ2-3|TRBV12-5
CASAIIFLLAGREADTQYF
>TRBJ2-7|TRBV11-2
CASSSGQGQLGEQYF
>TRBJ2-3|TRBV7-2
CASSQGLAGGLDTQYF
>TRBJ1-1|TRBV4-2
CASSQVQGFADTEAFF
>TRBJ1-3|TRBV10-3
CAIGGEGGNTIYF
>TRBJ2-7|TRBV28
CASSQTPGPPPFEQYF
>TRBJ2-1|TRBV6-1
CASSEWDGDNEQFF
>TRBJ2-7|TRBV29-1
CSVWTSGTYEQYF
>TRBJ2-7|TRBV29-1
CSVGQPYEQYF
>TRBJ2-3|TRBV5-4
CASSLLRGGPDTQYF